This T cell receptor (beta chain) was retrieved from a study of T cell changes during pregnancy in multiple sclerosis. V was pared by 1 base and J by 3 bases, with 13 bases between. The CDR3 consists of 15 residues. Germline V lookup: CDR1 LGHNA, CDR2 YNFKEQ. Clones were read by immunoSEQ multiplex PCR, and TCRdb kept only the in-frame ones, dropping some. The table records about 40,000 clones, 70% to 90% of them present only once. This specimen consisted of CD4+ T cells from peripheral blood mononuclear cells, obtained after pregnancy. This sequence originates from a female donor with multiple sclerosis, enrolled in a pregnancy study. The rearrangement uses TRBV4-2 and TRBJ2-7; D may be TRBD2 (5 bases). CDR3 sequence: CASSQAELTNYEQYF. The CDR3 coding sequence is TGTGCCAGCAGCCAAGCAGAACTGACTAACTACGAGCAGTACTTC.